The T cell receptor beta chain described here comes from a study of T cell repertoires in cytomegalovirus infection. The V gene's germline CDR1 is SGHAT and CDR2 FQNNGV. After removal of 5 bases from V and 1 base from J, the junction contained 23 bases not matched to a gene. The CDR3 contains 22 residues. This clonotype was observed a handful of times. MiXCR, run by TCRdb on the reads, gives a single entry per CDR3 protein. This sample has about 180,000 distinct CDR3 sequences, with approximately 15% found just once. The receptor's source is a human donor in good health (CMV status not recorded). Some clones in this sample may be carry-over from other donors' samples. The rearrangement uses TRBV11-2 and TRBJ2-1; 10 nucleotides agree with TRBD1. Sequenced input: PBMCs. The CDR3 here is CASSRLTKSRDRGTGSYNEQFF. The CDR3 nucleotides are TGTGCCAGCAGCCGACTTACTAAAAGCCGGGACAGGGGAACTGGATCCTACAATGAGCAGTTCTTC.